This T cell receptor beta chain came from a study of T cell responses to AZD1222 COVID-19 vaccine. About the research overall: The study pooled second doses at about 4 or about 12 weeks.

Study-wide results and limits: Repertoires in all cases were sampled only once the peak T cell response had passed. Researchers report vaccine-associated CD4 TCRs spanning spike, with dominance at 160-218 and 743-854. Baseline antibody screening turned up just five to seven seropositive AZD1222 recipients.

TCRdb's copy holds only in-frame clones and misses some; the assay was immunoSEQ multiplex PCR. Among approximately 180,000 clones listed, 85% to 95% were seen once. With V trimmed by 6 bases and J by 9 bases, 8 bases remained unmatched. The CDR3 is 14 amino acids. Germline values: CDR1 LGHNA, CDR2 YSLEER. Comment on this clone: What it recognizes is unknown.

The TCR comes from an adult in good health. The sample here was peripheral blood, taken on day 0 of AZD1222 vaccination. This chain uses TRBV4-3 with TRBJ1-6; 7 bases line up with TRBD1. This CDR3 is CASRPTGNTSPLHF. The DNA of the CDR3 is TGCGCCAGCAGGCCGACAGGGAACACTTCACCCCTCCACTTT.